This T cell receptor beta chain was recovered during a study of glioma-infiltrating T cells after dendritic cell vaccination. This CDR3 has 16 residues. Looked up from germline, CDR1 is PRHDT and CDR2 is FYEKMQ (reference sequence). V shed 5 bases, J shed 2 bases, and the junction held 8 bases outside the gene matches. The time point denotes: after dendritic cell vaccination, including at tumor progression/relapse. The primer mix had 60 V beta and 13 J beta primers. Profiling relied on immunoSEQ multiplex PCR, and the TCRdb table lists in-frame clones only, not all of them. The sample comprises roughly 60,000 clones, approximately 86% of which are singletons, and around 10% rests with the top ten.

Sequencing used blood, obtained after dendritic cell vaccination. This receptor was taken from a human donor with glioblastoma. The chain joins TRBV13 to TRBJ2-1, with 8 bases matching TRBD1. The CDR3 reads CASSTPAGGPYNEQFF. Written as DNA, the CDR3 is TGTGCCAGCAGCACCCCCGCAGGGGGCCCCTACAATGAGCAGTTCTTC.